This TCR beta chain is drawn from a study of T cell repertoires in cytomegalovirus infection. Study context: Carrying CMV and the relevant HLA type showed in public TCR beta signatures.

CDR1 and CDR2 from the germline V gene are SGHTA and FQGTGA. CDR3 length: 17 amino acids. Trimming took 4 bases from V and 13 from J, leaving 26 bases between them. One entry per CDR3 protein, called by TCRdb with MiXCR from the reads. The table lists tens of thousands of distinct CDR3 sequences, about 29% of them singletons. This clonotype has just one count. Its antigen is undetermined. The sequence was obtained from a human donor in good health (CMV status not recorded). Some clones in this sample may be carry-over from other donors' samples. The rearrangement uses TRBV7-3 and TRBJ1-6; D perhaps matches TRBD1 (5 bases). The source was CD8+ T cells from cultured PBMCs, collected from culture after CMV antigen stimulation. CDR3 DNA sequence: TGTGCCAGCAGCTCAGAGGTGTCTGGGGACGGAAAGAGGCCCCTCCACTTT. Amino acids: CASSSEVSGDGKRPLHF.